This TCR beta chain was identified in a study of T cells in Graves' hyperthyroidism and ophthalmopathy. V lost 4 bases, J lost 6 bases, and 9 bases stayed unmatched. Per germline, CDR1 MNHEY and CDR2 SVGEGT. The CDR3 is 18 residues long. Authors of the study amplified TCR beta CDR3 regions from RNA transcripts. Researchers ran a first-round RT-PCR on the TCR CDR3 using the HTBI primer set. TCRdb analysed the multiplex PCR reads with MiXCR anew, one entry per CDR3 protein. This table has more than 150,000 distinct CDR3 sequences, about 17% appearing once. Study-wide results and limits: Most clonotypes expanded in thyroid above 0.001 were likewise present in blood.

This clonotype came up many times. What it recognizes is unknown. The sequenced sample consisted of blood. The genes are TRBV6-2 or TRBV6-3 and TRBJ2-4; TRBD2 matches at 16 bases. This clonotype originated in a woman aged 45-65 years with Graves' hyperthyroidism. CDR3 sequence (DNA): TGTGCCAGCAGTTCGGGGACTAGCGGGGGGGAAAGCAGAAACATTCAGTACTTC. It specifies CASSSGTSGGESRNIQYF.